A selection of T cell receptor beta chains follows, all from one sample in a study of chemoradiotherapy in HPV16-positive cancers. The assay was immunoSEQ multiplex PCR, and TCRdb's table has in-frame clones only and misses some. The sample records about 23,000 clones, about 87% being singletons. Sequenced material: blood, taken from a patient who underwent chemoradiotherapy. Receptors were obtained from a human donor with HPV-associated anogenital cancer. The CDR3 runs from the conserved cysteine through the conserved F or W. D genes are given only for firm matches. Where a row states a size, it is once, few, many or the class of an expanded clone; other rows omit it.

V: TRBV4-1; D: NA; size: NA; J: TRBJ1-2; CDR3: CASSQDLRANYGYTF
V: TRBV6-1; D: NA; size: NA; J: TRBJ2-6; CDR3: CASRDSGANVLTF
V: TRBV2; D: NA; size: NA; J: TRBJ1-2; CDR3: CASSDHRSYGYTF
V: TRBV7-8; D: TRBD1; size: NA; J: TRBJ1-1; CDR3: CASSSGTVLVSAEAFF
V: TRBV2; D: NA; size: few; J: TRBJ1-2; CDR3: CASSDGRGYTF
V: TRBV19; D: NA; size: NA; J: TRBJ1-1; CDR3: CASSSRESITEAFF
V: TRBV7-8; D: NA; size: NA; J: TRBJ2-3; CDR3: CASSLAFTDTQYF
V: TRBV19; D: NA; size: once; J: TRBJ2-2; CDR3: CASLRTFTGELFF
V: TRBV7-9; D: NA; size: once; J: TRBJ1-1; CDR3: CASSFALSEAFF
V: TRBV11-2; D: NA; size: NA; J: TRBJ2-2; CDR3: CASSLTASPGELFF
V: TRBV5-5; D: NA; size: NA; J: TRBJ2-1; CDR3: CASSLGGSYNEQFF
V: TRBV30; D: NA; size: NA; J: TRBJ1-1; CDR3: CAWSVGMYGYTEAFF
V: TRBV5-4; D: TRBD2; size: NA; J: TRBJ2-3; CDR3: CASSLRGLAGGRDTQYF
V: TRBV5-1; D: TRBD1; size: NA; J: TRBJ2-5; CDR3: CASSLTGGSETQYF
V: TRBV27; D: TRBD2; size: NA; J: TRBJ2-5; CDR3: CASRPGLANLWIETQYF
V: TRBV29-1; D: NA; size: NA; J: TRBJ1-1; CDR3: CSVEVGSGTEAFF
V: TRBV14; D: NA; size: once; J: TRBJ1-1; CDR3: CASFDRPNTEAFF
V: TRBV5-5; D: NA; size: NA; J: TRBJ1-1; CDR3: CASSLADGPTEAFF
V: TRBV9; D: NA; size: NA; J: TRBJ2-1; CDR3: CASSVDGTQYNEQFF
V: TRBV30; D: TRBD1; size: NA; J: TRBJ1-2; CDR3: CAWSALLDRDGGYTF
V: TRBV15; D: NA; size: NA; J: TRBJ1-3; CDR3: CATSRVVSGFGNTIYF
V: TRBV7-6; D: NA; size: NA; J: TRBJ1-1; CDR3: CASSLGRGKQSENTEAFF
V: TRBV5-6; D: NA; size: NA; J: TRBJ1-2; CDR3: CASSLGRYHGYTF
V: TRBV19; D: TRBD1; size: NA; J: TRBJ2-2; CDR3: CASSINGQGANTGELFF
V: TRBV5-1; D: NA; size: NA; J: TRBJ1-6; CDR3: CASSPEYNSPLHF
V: TRBV28; D: NA; size: NA; J: TRBJ1-1; CDR3: CASSNPSTVNTEAFF
V: TRBV11-2; D: NA; size: NA; J: TRBJ1-1; CDR3: CASSLTKNTEAFF
V: TRBV5-1; D: NA; size: NA; J: TRBJ1-3; CDR3: CASSLESGWSGNTIYF
V: TRBV18; D: NA; size: NA; J: TRBJ1-3; CDR3: CASSPGSSGNTIYF
V: TRBV29-1; D: NA; size: NA; J: TRBJ2-3; CDR3: CSVGWGSSLGADTQYF
V: TRBV5-1; D: TRBD1; size: NA; J: TRBJ2-2; CDR3: CASSPETGGYTGELFF
V: TRBV5-1; D: NA; size: NA; J: TRBJ1-1; CDR3: CASSLAGVGDTEAFF
V: TRBV15; D: NA; size: NA; J: TRBJ2-1; CDR3: CATSRGRNEQFF
V: TRBV10-3; D: NA; size: once; J: TRBJ1-4; CDR3: CAIRQGPGEKLFF
V: TRBV9; D: TRBD2; size: NA; J: TRBJ2-3; CDR3: CASSGSGGGTDTQYF
V: TRBV6-1; D: NA; size: NA; J: TRBJ1-2; CDR3: CASSARSGSDNYGYTF
V: TRBV27; D: NA; size: NA; J: TRBJ2-5; CDR3: CASSLFASMTVQETQYF
V: TRBV6-1; D: NA; size: NA; J: TRBJ2-2; CDR3: CASRTGWAGELFF
V: TRBV14; D: NA; size: NA; J: TRBJ2-5; CDR3: CASSQGQVGETQYF
V: TRBV5-4; D: NA; size: NA; J: TRBJ1-3; CDR3: CASSSPYDVSGNTIYF
V: TRBV19; D: NA; size: NA; J: TRBJ1-3; CDR3: CASSVTRTGNTIYF
V: TRBV5-6; D: NA; size: NA; J: TRBJ1-2; CDR3: CASSRQGKYGYTF
V: TRBV4-1; D: NA; size: NA; J: TRBJ2-5; CDR3: CASSQEGSIREETQYF